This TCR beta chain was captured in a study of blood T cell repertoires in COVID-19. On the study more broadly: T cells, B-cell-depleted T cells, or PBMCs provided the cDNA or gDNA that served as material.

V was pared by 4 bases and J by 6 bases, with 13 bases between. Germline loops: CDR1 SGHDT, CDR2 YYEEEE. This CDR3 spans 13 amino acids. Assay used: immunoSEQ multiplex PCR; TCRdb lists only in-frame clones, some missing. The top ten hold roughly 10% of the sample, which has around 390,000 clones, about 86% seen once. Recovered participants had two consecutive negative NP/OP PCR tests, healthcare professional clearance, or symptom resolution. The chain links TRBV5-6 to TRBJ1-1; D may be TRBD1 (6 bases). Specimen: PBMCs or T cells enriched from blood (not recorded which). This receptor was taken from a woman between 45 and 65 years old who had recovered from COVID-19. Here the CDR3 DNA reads TGTGCCAGCAGCGCAACAGGGAATGCTGAAGCTTTCTTT. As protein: CASSATGNAEAFF.